Shown below are 15 T cell receptor beta chains from a single sample sequenced in a study of blood T cell repertoires in COVID-19. Only in-frame clones appear in the TCRdb table, and some are missing; sequencing was by immunoSEQ multiplex PCR. Of more than 350,000 clones in the sample, roughly 90% were seen once. The material sequenced was peripheral blood. The receptors stem from a woman between 25 and 40 years old with COVID-19, enrolled during active disease.

The DNA for the CDR3 is TGTGCCAGCAGCTTAACCCCCCGGGGATTGAACACCGGGGAGCTGTTTTTT. Amino acids: CASSLTPRGLNTGELFF. The V gene is TRBV11-2, the J gene TRBJ2-2, with a weak D call TRBD2 (5 bases). This CDR3 is built from 17 residues. Trimming took off 2 bases at V and 1 base at J, with 14 bases between the two ends. Germline CDR1 reads SGHAT; CDR2 reads FQNNGV.

The V call is TRBV4-3, the J call TRBJ1-1, with TRBD1 identical over 8 bases. Germline V gene sequence: CDR1 LGHNA, CDR2 YSLEER. CDR3 size: 14 residues. With V trimmed by 0 bases and J by 4 bases, 1 base remained unmatched. CDR3 DNA sequence: TGCGCCAGCAGCCAAGACAGGGGGCTCACTGAAGCTTTCTTT. It yields the protein CASSQDRGLTEAFF.

The V gene is TRBV30, the J gene TRBJ2-1, with 8 nucleotides matching TRBD1. The CDR3 is 20 amino acids. Germline trimming cut 3 bases from V and 6 bases from J; bases unmatched to any gene: 25. Germline V CDR1 and CDR2: GTSNPN, SVGIG (reference sequence). CDR3 protein: CAWRYTSWTGIFSTGNEQFF. CDR3 sequence (DNA): TGTGCCTGGAGGTATACCTCATGGACAGGGATATTCAGTACGGGCAATGAGCAGTTCTTC.

The J gene is TRBJ1-3, the V gene TRBV7-9; a weak D match, TRBD1 (6 bases). Trimming left V 5 bases short and J 8 bases short, with 16 bases between. The CDR3 is 14 amino acids. Germline values: CDR1 SEHNR, CDR2 FQNEAQ (reference sequence). In DNA form, the CDR3 reads TGTGCCAGCAGCGGGGACCTAGGGGGAGACACCATATATTTT. Protein product: CASSGDLGGDTIYF.

The chain has TRBV5-4 and TRBJ1-1; possibly TRBD1 for D (5 bases). V lost 3 bases to trimming and J lost 6 bases, with 12 bases between them. In germline, CDR1 is SGHNT, CDR2 YYREEE (reference sequence). The CDR3 has 13 residues. The CDR3 protein is CASSSGLSAEAFF. CDR3 bases: TGTGCCAGCAGCTCAGGGTTATCGGCTGAAGCTTTCTTT.

The gene calls are TRBV5-4 and TRBJ1-2, with 7 bases identical to TRBD1. After removal of 3 bases from V and 8 bases from J, the junction contained 4 bases not matched to a gene. The CDR3 runs 12 residues. Germline V gene data show CDR1 as SGHNT and CDR2 as YYREEE (reference sequence). This CDR3 reads CASSSTGWGYTF. CDR3 bases: TGTGCCAGCAGCTCGACAGGGTGGGGCTACACCTTC.

The chain links TRBV18 to TRBJ1-3; 9 bases are a match to TRBD1. The CDR3 is 18 residues long. CDR1 is KGHSH and CDR2 is LQKENI in the germline V gene. V gave up 3 bases and J gave up 0 bases; unmatched junction bases: 9. CDR3 nucleotides: TGTGCCAGCTCACCTACCCCGGGACAGGGAATCTCTGGAAACACCATATATTTT. Protein product: CASSPTPGQGISGNTIYF.

This clone has just one count. Other DNA sequences within the sample encode an identical CDR3. The chain combines TRBV15 with TRBJ2-7; D is perhaps TRBD2 (5 bases). This CDR3 is 13 amino acids long. Looked up from germline, CDR1 is LNHNV and CDR2 is YYDKDF (reference sequence). Deletions cut 0 bases from V and 3 bases from J, with 6 bases between. The CDR3 loop is CATSRDRGYEQYF. The DNA of the CDR3 is TGTGCCACCAGCAGAGATCGGGGCTACGAGCAGTACTTC.

The chain has TRBV19 and TRBJ2-1; 7 bases match TRBD2. Germline V gene sequence: CDR1 LNHDA, CDR2 SQIVND (reference sequence). This CDR3 is 14 amino acids long. V shed 5 bases, J shed 10 bases, and the junction held 11 bases outside the gene matches. DNA of the CDR3: TGTGCCAGTAGTTACAATTCTGGCGGGAGCGAGCAGTTCTTC. Amino acids: CASSYNSGGSEQFF.

The V gene is TRBV6-2 or TRBV6-3, the J gene TRBJ2-1; 10 bases fit TRBD2. V lost 1 base to trimming and J lost 6 bases; unmatched junction nucleotides: 6. This CDR3 contains 16 residues. Germline V gene sequence: CDR1 MNHEY, CDR2 SVGEGT. CDR3 coding DNA: TGTGCCAGCAGTTACTGGACTAGCGGACTAGGCAATGAGCAGTTCTTC. Protein sequence: CASSYWTSGLGNEQFF.

This clone showed up many times. This specimen includes other DNA sequences encoding the same CDR3. The chain joins TRBV29-1 to TRBJ2-2; TRBD1 aligns across 10 bases. V lost 6 bases, J lost 2 bases, and 0 bases stayed unmatched. The V gene's germline CDR1 is SQVTM and CDR2 ANQGSEA. The CDR3 sequence is 13 residues long. The CDR3 region is CSVTGGNTGELFF. The CDR3 DNA reads as TGCAGCGTGACAGGGGGCAACACCGGGGAGCTGTTTTTT.

The V call is TRBV28, the J call TRBJ2-7, with 9 bases matching TRBD1. The V gene's germline CDR1 is MDHEN and CDR2 SYDVKM. V was clipped by 2 bases and J by 3 bases; unmatched bases: 11. The CDR3 has 17 amino acids. CDR3 DNA: TGTGCCAGCAGTTTACAATTGGACAGGGGTTCCCTCTACGAGCAGTACTTC. Its translation: CASSLQLDRGSLYEQYF.

This clone was recorded a few times. The rearrangement joins TRBV15 to TRBJ1-1; TRBD1 matches 7 bases. CDR3 length: 14 residues. V lost 1 base, J lost 6 bases, and 5 bases stayed unmatched. In germline, CDR1 is LNHNV, CDR2 YYDKDF (reference sequence). CDR3 loop: CATSRVRTGSEAFF. The CDR3 nucleotides are TGTGCCACCAGCAGAGTTAGGACAGGATCTGAAGCTTTCTTT.

CDR3 sequence (DNA): TGTGCCAGCAGCCCATTGGCCAGCTCCTATAATTCACCCCTCCACTTT. It is translated as CASSPLASSYNSPLHF. The chain combines TRBV27 with TRBJ1-6, with D hard to call. V lost 6 bases and J lost 0, with 12 bases in between. The germline gives CDR1 MNHEY, CDR2 SMNVEV (reference sequence). The CDR3 contains 16 residues.

The genes are TRBV5-1 and TRBJ1-5; tentative D call: TRBD1 (5 bases). Deletions cut 2 bases from V and 2 bases from J, with 8 bases between. The CDR3 contains 14 residues. The germline V gene has CDR1 SGHRS and CDR2 YFSETQ. CDR3 DNA: TGCGCCAGCAGCTTTTCGGGGGGCAATCAGCCCCAGCATTTT. Amino acid sequence: CASSFSGGNQPQHF. Supplemented by reference TRBV5-1 and TRBJ1-5, the full variable domain reads KAGVTQTPRYLIKTRGQQVTLSCSPISGHRSVSWYQQTPGQGLQFLFEYFSETQRNKGNFPGRFSGRQFSNSRSEMNVSTLELGDSALYLCASSFSGGNQPQHFGDGTRLSIL.